The clone carrying this T cell receptor beta chain was detected a few times. Antigen: not known. The CDR3 has 16 amino acids. Researchers used 5'RACE with constant-segment primers to make TCR alpha and TCR beta cDNA libraries that carry sample barcodes and UMIs. TCRdb re-derived calls from the 5' RACE reads in MiXCR, one entry per CDR3 protein. The sample consists of 560,000 or so distinct CDR3 sequences, 17% of them appearing once. These data come from a study of T-cell memory formation after mild COVID-19. Overall study results and limits: Pre-infection memory harbored some responding clones, suggesting cross-reactive memory joined. Proof of SARS-CoV-2 specificity was absent for the second-wave clones that crested on day 37.

The source is an adult woman who had mild COVID-19 (a few samples of this study predate the infection). Cell type and time point are not known. The V gene is TRBV21-1, the J gene TRBJ2-5; TRBD1, as called in the table, went unchecked against the DNA. TRBV21-1 is reported as a pseudogene. The sample comprised PBMCs or a T cell subset sorted from them (not recorded which). This CDR3 reads CASSSRSRDTLETQYF. In DNA, the CDR3 is TGTGCCAGCAGCTCCCGATCCCGGGACACTTTAGAGACCCAGTACTTC.